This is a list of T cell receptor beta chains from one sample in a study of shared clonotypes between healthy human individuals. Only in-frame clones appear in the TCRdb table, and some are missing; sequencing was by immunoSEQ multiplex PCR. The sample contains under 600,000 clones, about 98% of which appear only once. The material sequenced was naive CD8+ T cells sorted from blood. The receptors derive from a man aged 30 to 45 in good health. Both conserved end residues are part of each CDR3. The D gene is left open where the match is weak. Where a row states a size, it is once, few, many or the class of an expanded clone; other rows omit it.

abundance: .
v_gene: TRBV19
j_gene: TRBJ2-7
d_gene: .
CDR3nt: TGTGCCAGTAGTATGGGTCCTTCCTACGAGCAGTACTTC
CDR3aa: CASSMGPSYEQYF

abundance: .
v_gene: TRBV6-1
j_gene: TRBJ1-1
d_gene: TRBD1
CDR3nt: TGTGCCAGCAGTGAAGAAGGGGGCGGGGAAGCTTTCTTT
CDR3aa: CASSEEGGGEAFF

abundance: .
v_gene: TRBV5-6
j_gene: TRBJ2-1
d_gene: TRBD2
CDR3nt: TGTGCCAGCAGCGGCGGGACTAGCGGGAGGGGCAATGAGCAGTTCTTC
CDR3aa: CASSGGTSGRGNEQFF

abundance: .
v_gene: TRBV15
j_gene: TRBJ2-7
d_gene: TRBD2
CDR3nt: TGTGCCACCAGCAGCCTAGCGGAAAACTCCTACGAGCAGTACTTC
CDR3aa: CATSSLAENSYEQYF

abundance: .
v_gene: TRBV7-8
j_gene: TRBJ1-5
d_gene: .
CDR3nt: TGTGCCAGCAGCTTATTTCGACAGGAAAGTCAGCCCCAGCATTTT
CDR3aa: CASSLFRQESQPQHF

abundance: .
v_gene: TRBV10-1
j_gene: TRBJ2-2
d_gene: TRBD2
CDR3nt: TGCGCCAGCAGTGAGTCTGTCGGACTAGCGAAGGCCGGGGAGCTGTTTTTT
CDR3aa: CASSESVGLAKAGELFF

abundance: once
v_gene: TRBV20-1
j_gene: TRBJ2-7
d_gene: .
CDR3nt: TGCAGTGCTAGTTCCAGTGGTGAGCAGTACTTC
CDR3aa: CSASSSGEQYF

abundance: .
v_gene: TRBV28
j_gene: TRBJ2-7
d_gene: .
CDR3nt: TGTGCCAGCAGTCGGACTTGGGCGAGTTCCTCCTACGAGCAGTACTTC
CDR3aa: CASSRTWASSSYEQYF

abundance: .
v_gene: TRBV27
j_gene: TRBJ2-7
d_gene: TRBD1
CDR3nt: TGTGCCAGCAGTTCTGGGACAGCCCAGTACGAGCAGTACTTC
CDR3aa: CASSSGTAQYEQYF

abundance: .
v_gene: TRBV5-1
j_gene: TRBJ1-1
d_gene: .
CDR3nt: TGCGCCAGCAGAGTTACAGGGCTGAACACTGAAGCTTTCTTT
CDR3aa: CASRVTGLNTEAFF

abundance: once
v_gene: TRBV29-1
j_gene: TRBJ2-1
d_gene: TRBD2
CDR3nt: TGCAGCCTTGAGCGGGAGGGAAGTGAGCAGTTCTTC
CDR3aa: CSLEREGSEQFF

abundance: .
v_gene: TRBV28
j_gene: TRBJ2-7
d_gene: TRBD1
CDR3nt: TGTGCCAGCAGTTTAGGGACAGGGGACGAGCAGTACTTC
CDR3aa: CASSLGTGDEQYF

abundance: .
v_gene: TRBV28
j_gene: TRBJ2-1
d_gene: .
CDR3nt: TGTGCCAGCAGGACCCCACAGGGTGATGAGCAGTTCTTC
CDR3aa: CASRTPQGDEQFF

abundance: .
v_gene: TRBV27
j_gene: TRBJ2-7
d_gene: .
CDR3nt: TGTGCCAGCAGTTTGGGGGGCTACGAGCAGTACTTC
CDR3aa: CASSLGGYEQYF

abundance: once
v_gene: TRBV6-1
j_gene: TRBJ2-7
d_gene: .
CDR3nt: TGTGCCAGCAGTGAACTATTCGGGAAGAGGTACGAGCAGTACTTC
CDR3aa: CASSELFGKRYEQYF